This TCR beta chain came from a study of post-analysis software for immune sequencing data. This CDR3 is built from 17 residues. Germline-derived CDR1 and CDR2 are SQVTM and ANQGSEA. With 2 bases clipped from V and 5 bases from J, the junction kept 12 bases outside the gene matches. This clonotype was picked up many times. Its antigen remains unidentified. Included in the TCR beta cDNA libraries were unique molecular identifiers. MiXCR was run by TCRdb on the PCR reads, yielding one entry per CDR3 protein. The sample has 750,000 to 900,000 distinct CDR3 sequences, roughly 46% seen once; the top ten hold roughly 4.9%. General study results and limits: Significantly lower normalized Chao1 diversity was found in patients with multiple sclerosis relative to controls. Among about 5 TRBV segments more frequent in patients than controls were TRBV5-6, TRBV5-1 and TRBV20-1.

This rearrangement joins TRBV29-1 to TRBJ2-5; 12 bases match TRBD2. Sequenced sample: blood. This TCR came from a girl aged 5 to 17 with multiple sclerosis. The CDR3 bases are TGCAGCGTTGAAAAGGGGCTAGCGGGAGGGCCTATGGAGACCCAGTACTTC. Encoded protein: CSVEKGLAGGPMETQYF.